Listed here are 32 T cell receptor beta chains from one sample, sequenced in a study of T cell responses to AZD1222 COVID-19 vaccine. Method: immunoSEQ multiplex PCR; TCRdb's copy keeps in-frame clones and lacks some. Of about 130,000 clones in the sample, approximately 94% are singletons; the top ten hold under 7.5%. The sequencing used peripheral blood, collected on day 0 of AZD1222 vaccination. These receptors were obtained from an adult in good health.

The chain couples TRBV6-5 to TRBJ2-7, with TRBD2 as a possible D gene (5 bases). Trimming stripped 6 bases from V and 2 bases from J, with 17 bases between. CDR1 MNHEY and CDR2 SVGAGI come from the germline V gene. CDR3 length equals 15 residues. DNA of the CDR3: TGTGCCAGCAGCGAGGGCCCGGAGGCCCCCTACGAGCAGTACTTC. It specifies CASSEGPEAPYEQYF.

V gene TRBV19 combines with J gene TRBJ2-3, with 7 bases matching TRBD2. V lost 7 bases to trimming and J lost 2 bases; unmatched junction nucleotides: 9. The germline CDR1 and CDR2 sequences are LNHDA and SQIVND (reference sequence). The CDR3 consists of 15 residues. CDR3 in amino acids: CASIAGPGDTDTQYF. DNA for the CDR3: TGTGCCAGTATAGCGGGCCCCGGGGACACAGATACGCAGTATTTT. Supplemented by reference TRBV19 and TRBJ2-3, the full variable domain reads DGGITQSPKYLFRKEGQNVTLSCEQNLNHDAMYWYRQDPGQGLRLIYYSQIVNDFQKGDIAEGYSVSREKKESFPLTVTSAQKNPTAFYLCASIAGPGDTDTQYFGPGTRLTVL.

V gene TRBV18 combines with J gene TRBJ2-7; 11 nucleotides line up with TRBD2. Germline-derived CDR1 and CDR2 are KGHSH and LQKENI. V shed 3 bases, J shed 6 bases, and the junction held 1 base outside the gene matches. CDR3 size: 13 residues. In DNA form, the CDR3 reads TGTGCCAGCTCACCCGGGACTAGCGGCGAGCAGTACTTC. Translating gives CASSPGTSGEQYF.

V and J are TRBV19 and TRBJ1-1; 7 bases match TRBD1. Germline V gene lookup returns CDR1 LNHDA and CDR2 SQIVND (reference sequence). The V segment lost 5 bases and the J segment 10 bases; nucleotides outside the gene matches: 13. CDR3 size: 14 residues. The CDR3 loop reads CASSPSDRMGRAFF. The CDR3 nucleotides read TGTGCCAGTAGTCCCTCGGACAGGATGGGGAGAGCTTTCTTT.

CDR3 loop: CASILQGGYGYTF. The CDR3 DNA follows: TGTGCCAGCATCCTACAGGGAGGGTATGGCTACACCTTC. This chain uses TRBV13 with TRBJ1-2, with D possibly being TRBD1 (6 bases). Germline loops: CDR1 PRHDT, CDR2 FYEKMQ (reference sequence). There are 13 residues in the CDR3. Trimming shortened V by 7 bases and J by 5 bases, and 14 bases separated the two germline ends.

The J gene is TRBJ2-7, the V gene TRBV28, with 13 bases fitting TRBD2. Trimming at V came to 3 bases and at J to 2 bases, leaving 1 base not matched to a gene. CDR1 is MDHEN, CDR2 SYDVKM, per germline. The CDR3 contains 15 residues. The CDR3 loop reads CASSFGLAGAYEQYF. The CDR3 nucleotides are TGTGCCAGCAGTTTTGGACTAGCGGGAGCCTACGAGCAGTACTTC.

The chain carries TRBV19 and TRBJ1-1, with D unresolved. CDR3 length: 13 residues. Trimming removed 5 bases from V and 2 bases from J, with 9 bases in between. Germline assignment: CDR1 LNHDA and CDR2 SQIVND (reference sequence). DNA for the CDR3: TGTGCCAGTAGTTCAACTATTAACACTGAAGCTTTCTTT. This gives the protein CASSSTINTEAFF.

The genes are TRBV28 and TRBJ1-2, with 8 bases lining up with TRBD1. The germline CDR1 and CDR2 sequences are MDHEN and SYDVKM. The CDR3 is made up of 15 amino acids. V was pared by 6 bases and J by 4 bases, with 10 bases of the junction left unmatched. CDR3 region: CASSSPSGGVYGYTF. As DNA, the CDR3 is TGTGCCAGCAGCTCACCCTCAGGGGGCGTCTATGGCTACACCTTC.

This chain joins TRBV19 and TRBJ1-1; no reliable D call. V was clipped by 8 bases and J by 1 base, with 5 bases between them. Germline CDR1 LNHDA, CDR2 SQIVND (reference sequence). This CDR3 comprises 11 residues. As DNA, the CDR3 is TGTGCCAGTCTGAGGAACACTGAAGCTTTCTTT. It is translated as CASLRNTEAFF.

The chain has TRBV27 and TRBJ1-1; possibly TRBD1 for D (6 bases). The CDR3 spans 17 residues. The germline V and J ends were trimmed by 0 bases and 0 bases, with 14 bases remaining between them. Germline V gives CDR1 MNHEY, CDR2 SMNVEV (reference sequence). Here the CDR3 reads CASSLSRQGRMNTEAFF. CDR3 coding DNA: TGTGCCAGCAGTTTATCAAGGCAGGGGAGGATGAACACTGAAGCTTTCTTT.

The J gene is TRBJ2-1, the V gene TRBV2; the D is unclear. V shed 7 bases and J shed 8 bases, with 12 bases lying between them. The CDR3 consists of 12 residues. Germline assignment: CDR1 SNHLY and CDR2 FYNNEI. CDR3 sequence reads: CASKGIGDEQFF. The DNA for the CDR3 is TGTGCCAGCAAAGGGATTGGGGATGAGCAGTTCTTC.

The chain employs TRBV5-1 and TRBJ1-1, with D hard to call. CDR1 and CDR2 (germline): SGHRS, YFSETQ. V gave up 3 bases and J gave up 0 bases, with 9 bases separating them. CDR3 length: 14 residues. CDR3: CASSSQVMNTEAFF. CDR3 nucleotides: TGCGCCAGCAGCTCCCAAGTCATGAACACTGAAGCTTTCTTT.

This chain uses TRBV6-5 with TRBJ1-2; unclear D gene. The CDR3 loop spans 13 amino acids. Germline V gene data show CDR1 as MNHEY and CDR2 as SVGAGI. V lost 0 bases, J lost 4 bases, and 6 bases lay in between. CDR3 amino acids: CASSYSWVYGYTF. The CDR3 bases are TGTGCCAGCAGTTACTCGTGGGTCTATGGCTACACCTTC.

The CDR3 sequence: CASSQDGTGGAFGNTIYF. The CDR3 DNA follows: TGTGCCAGCAGCCAAGACGGGACAGGGGGCGCGTTTGGAAACACCATATATTTT. The V call is TRBV14, the J call TRBJ1-3; 12 nucleotides align to TRBD1. The V gene end was trimmed by 0 bases and the J gene end by 3 bases; junction bases not matched to a gene: 6. Germline loops: CDR1 SGHDN, CDR2 FVKESK. The CDR3 spans 18 residues.

This clone was counted ten times or more. The chain has TRBV7-2 and TRBJ1-2; D gene ambiguous. CDR1 and CDR2 from the germline V gene are SGHTA and FQGNSA. The CDR3 is 14 residues long. The V gene lost 1 base and the J gene lost 4 bases, with 10 bases spanning the gap. CDR3 region: CASSLDAGSYGYTF. CDR3 in DNA: TGTGCCAGCAGCTTAGACGCCGGCTCCTATGGCTACACCTTC.

In this sample, this clone turned up once. This rearrangement joins TRBV4-3 to TRBJ1-3; 9 bases align to TRBD1. From germline, CDR1 is LGHNA and CDR2 YSLEER. This CDR3 region has 17 residues. V shed 0 bases and J 1 base; nucleotides not matched to a gene: 4. This chain's CDR3 is CASSQDWTGASGNTIYF. The CDR3, as DNA: TGCGCCAGCAGCCAAGATTGGACAGGGGCTTCTGGAAACACCATATATTTT.

This chain connects TRBV19 to TRBJ1-2; 10 positions match TRBD1. The CDR3 is 14 amino acids. CDR1 and CDR2 from the germline V gene are LNHDA and SQIVND (reference sequence). After removal of 4 bases from V and 4 bases from J, the junction contained 3 bases not matched to a gene. The CDR3 region has the DNA TGTGCCAGTAGTACGACAGGGGGCTCCTATGGCTACACCTTC. This gives the protein CASSTTGGSYGYTF.

This clone is a singleton in its sample. This chain connects TRBV9 to TRBJ1-5, with a weak D call TRBD1 (6 bases). Germline V lookup: CDR1 SGDLS, CDR2 YYNGEE. V gave up 5 bases and J gave up 0 bases, with 12 bases separating them. This CDR3 is built from 15 residues. DNA for the CDR3: TGTGCCAGCAGAACTGGACAGTTTAGCAATCAGCCCCAGCATTTT. Translating it yields CASRTGQFSNQPQHF.

V is TRBV6-5 and J is TRBJ1-1; possibly TRBD1 for D (5 bases). Germline lookup yields CDR1 MNHEY and CDR2 SVGAGI. The CDR3 extends over 16 amino acids. Trimming shortened V by 2 bases and J by 3 bases, and 16 bases separated the two germline ends. The CDR3 nucleotides read TGTGCCAGCAGTTACCAACAACAGGTTAGGGACACTGAAGCTTTCTTT. Its protein is CASSYQQQVRDTEAFF.

J is TRBJ1-3 and V is TRBV18; no clear D. V dropped 2 bases and J dropped 1 base, with 12 bases sitting between them. The CDR3 is 16 residues long. The germline CDR1 and CDR2 sequences are KGHSH and LQKENI. In nucleotides, the CDR3 is TGTGCCAGCTCACCATACATGGATGGATCTGGAAACACCATATATTTT. The encoded protein is CASSPYMDGSGNTIYF. Together with reference TRBV18 and TRBJ1-3, the CDR3 gives the full variable domain: NAGVMQNPRHLVRRRGQEARLRCSPMKGHSHVYWYRQLPEEGLKFMVYLQKENIIDESGMPKERFSAEFPKEGPSILRIQQVVRGDSAAYFCASSPYMDGSGNTIYFGEGSWLTVV.

This clone was picked up one time. The rearrangement uses TRBV28 and TRBJ2-7, with D maybe TRBD1 (5 bases). The V gene lost 4 bases and the J gene lost 0 bases, with 13 bases spanning the gap. Germline V CDR1 and CDR2: MDHEN, SYDVKM. The CDR3 is made up of 15 amino acids. For the CDR3, the DNA is TGTGCCAGCAGTTCGGCACAGGTGATCTCCTACGAGCAGTACTTC. Its translation: CASSSAQVISYEQYF.

The rearrangement joins TRBV5-1 to TRBJ2-5; the D is unclear. Germline V gives CDR1 SGHRS, CDR2 YFSETQ. The V end lost 4 bases, the J end lost 5 bases, and 15 bases lay between the germline ends. The length of the CDR3 is 14 residues. The CDR3 sequence is CASSHSLRAETQYF. The CDR3 DNA reads as TGCGCCAGCAGCCACTCCCTAAGGGCGGAGACCCAGTACTTC.

The chain links TRBV5-5 to TRBJ1-2, with 7 bases fitting TRBD1. This CDR3 comprises 15 residues. J was trimmed by 2 bases and V by 0 bases; bases with no gene match: 4. Germline V gene lookup returns CDR1 SGHKS and CDR2 YYEKEE (reference sequence). CDR3 amino acids: CASSLASGQNYGYTF. In DNA, the CDR3 is TGTGCCAGCAGCTTGGCCTCGGGACAGAACTATGGCTACACCTTC.

The V call is TRBV2, the J call TRBJ2-2, with a possible D match to TRBD2 (6 bases). The germline CDR1 and CDR2 sequences are SNHLY and FYNNEI. The length of the CDR3 is 15 residues. V was pared by 5 bases and J by 0 bases, with 10 bases between. This chain's CDR3 is CASSLAPANTGELFF. Written as DNA, the CDR3 is TGTGCCAGCAGTCTAGCGCCCGCGAACACCGGGGAGCTGTTTTTT. Supplemented by reference TRBV2 and TRBJ2-2, the full variable domain reads EPEVTQTPSHQVTQMGQEVILRCVPISNHLYFYWYRQILGQKVEFLVSFYNNEISEKSEIFDDQFSVERPDGSNFTLKIRSTKLEDSAMYFCASSLAPANTGELFFGEGSRLTVL.

The rearrangement joins TRBV18 to TRBJ1-2, with D perhaps matching TRBD1 (5 bases). V was pared by 6 bases and J by 2 bases, with 19 bases between. CDR1 and CDR2 from the germline V gene are KGHSH and LQKENI. The CDR3 has 16 residues. The CDR3 region is CASSKPVGRANYGYTF. The CDR3 DNA reads as TGTGCCAGCTCCAAACCGGTAGGCAGGGCCAACTATGGCTACACCTTC.

This chain joins TRBV4-1 and TRBJ2-7; TRBD1 matches 9 bases. Germline trimming cut 3 bases from V and 2 bases from J; bases unmatched to any gene: 2. Germline V lookup: CDR1 MGHRA, CDR2 YSYEKL. The CDR3 sequence is 14 residues long. This CDR3 reads CASSHGQGTYEQYF. In DNA form, the CDR3 reads TGCGCCAGCAGCCACGGACAGGGGACCTACGAGCAGTACTTC.

CDR3 region: CASSPSGGRLQETQYF. Written as DNA, the CDR3 is TGTGCCAGCAGCCCTAGCGGCGGACGCCTCCAAGAGACCCAGTACTTC. V usage is TRBV7-6 and J usage is TRBJ2-5; 7 positions match TRBD2. V gave up 5 bases and J gave up 1 base; unmatched junction bases: 10. Germline V gene sequence: CDR1 SGHVS, CDR2 FNYEAQ. The CDR3 length is 16 residues.

V and J are TRBV28 and TRBJ2-7, with D perhaps matching TRBD1 or TRBD2 (5 bases each). The CDR3 extends over 14 amino acids. Deletions cut 3 bases from V and 1 base from J, with 10 bases between. Germline loops: CDR1 MDHEN, CDR2 SYDVKM. CDR3 DNA sequence: TGTGCCAGCAGTTTCTTGGGACCTTCCTACGAGCAGTACTTC. Translated, it gives CASSFLGPSYEQYF. The variable domain in full, with the rest retrieved from reference TRBV28 and TRBJ2-7, is DVKVTQSSRYLVKRTGEKVFLECVQDMDHENMFWYRQDPGLGLRLIYFSYDVKMKEKGDIPEGYSVSREKKERFSLILESASTNQTSMYLCASSFLGPSYEQYFGPGTRLTVT.

The rearrangement links TRBV9 to TRBJ2-1; TRBD2 is a possible D gene (5 bases). Trimming stripped 6 bases from V and 9 bases from J, with 19 bases between. The CDR3 consists of 14 residues. Germline CDR1 and CDR2: SGDLS and YYNGEE. The CDR3 DNA is TGTGCCAGCACCCAAGAGAGCGGTCTGGGTGAGCAGTTCTTC. Translated, it gives CASTQESGLGEQFF.

The genes are TRBV24-1 and TRBJ2-3, with D possibly being TRBD1 or TRBD2 (5 bases each). Germline V gene sequence: CDR1 KGHDR, CDR2 SFDVKD. V was clipped by 6 bases and J by 12 bases, with 15 bases between them. CDR3 length equals 12 residues. The CDR3 bases are TGTGCCACCAGTCGGGACCCCCTCAATCAGTATTTT. Protein sequence: CATSRDPLNQYF.

This clone was seen only once. The V gene is TRBV27, the J gene TRBJ2-7; TRBD2 is a possible D gene (5 bases). Germline CDR1 and CDR2: MNHEY and SMNVEV (reference sequence). Trimming stripped 3 bases from V and 7 bases from J, with 13 bases between. CDR3 length: 13 residues. The CDR3 nucleotides read TGTGCCAGCAGTTTTGGAGGACCGGCGGAGCAGTACTTC. This translates into CASSFGGPAEQYF.

The chain has TRBV30 and TRBJ2-1; either TRBD1 or TRBD2 may fit D (7 bases each). V shed 8 bases and J shed 7 bases, with 18 bases lying between them. Germline V gene data show CDR1 as GTSNPN and CDR2 as SVGIG (reference sequence). The CDR3 loop spans 13 amino acids. CDR3 nucleotide sequence: TGTGCCGGAGGGAGGGGGCGGGAGAATGAGCAGTTCTTC. This gives the protein CAGGRGRENEQFF. Full variable domain (missing parts from reference TRBV30 and TRBJ2-1): SQTIHQWPATLVQPVGSPLSLECTVEGTSNPNLYWYRQAAGRGLQLLFYSVGIGQISSEVPQNLSASRPQDRQFILSSKKLLLSDSGFYLCAGGRGRENEQFFGPGTRLTVL.